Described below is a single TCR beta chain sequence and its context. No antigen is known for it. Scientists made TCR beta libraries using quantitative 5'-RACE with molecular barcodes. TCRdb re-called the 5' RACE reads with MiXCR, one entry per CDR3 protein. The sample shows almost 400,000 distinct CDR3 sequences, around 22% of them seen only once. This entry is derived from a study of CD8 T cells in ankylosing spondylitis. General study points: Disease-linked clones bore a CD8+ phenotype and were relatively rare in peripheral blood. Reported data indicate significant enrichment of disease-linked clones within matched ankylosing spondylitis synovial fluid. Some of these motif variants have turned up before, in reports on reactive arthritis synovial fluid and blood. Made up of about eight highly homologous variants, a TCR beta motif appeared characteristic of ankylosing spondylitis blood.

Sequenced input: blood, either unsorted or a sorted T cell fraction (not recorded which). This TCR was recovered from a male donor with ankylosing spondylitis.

The CDR3 loop is CKAGGSYEQYF. The CDR3 bases are TGCAAAGCGGGAGGATCCTACGAGCAGTACTTC. This chain connects TRBV20-1 to TRBJ2-7, with 9 nucleotides matching TRBD2. The CDR3 consists of 11 residues. Germline-derived CDR1 and CDR2 are DFQATT and SNEGSKA (reference sequence).